The sequence of this T cell receptor (beta chain) was determined in a study of PD-1 blockade in mismatch repair-deficient tumors. Findings and caveats of the study: After pembrolizumab, tumor-resident clones rose rapidly, then generally contracted before radiologic responses.

The assay was immunoSEQ multiplex PCR, and TCRdb's table has in-frame clones only and misses some. This sample yields some 70,000 clones, of which 78% are seen a single time; 4.5% to 6.5% belongs to the top ten. Comment on this clone: As yet, its antigen is unknown.

Trimming shortened V by 6 bases and J by 2 bases, and 4 bases separated the two germline ends. The length of the CDR3 is 12 residues. Germline V CDR1 and CDR2: SEHNR, FQNEAQ (reference sequence). The source material was peripheral blood, sampled 2 weeks after starting pembrolizumab. The J gene is TRBJ2-2, the V gene TRBV7-9; no reliable D call. This receptor was taken from an adult with mismatch repair-deficient cancer. The CDR3 DNA reads as TGTGCCAGCAGTTTAAACACCGGGGAGCTGTTTTTT. Translating gives CASSLNTGELFF.